This record looks at one T cell receptor (beta chain) sequence and its context. This specimen belongs to a study of blood T cell repertoires in COVID-19. Study as a whole: The United States, Italy and Spain supplied acute and convalescent COVID-19 samples. The cDNA or gDNA used as material had been derived from T cells, B-cell-depleted T cells, or PBMCs.

Profiling relied on immunoSEQ multiplex PCR, and the TCRdb table lists in-frame clones only, not all of them. Of some 120,000 clones listed, approximately 81% were seen once; the top ten hold 5.5% to 7.5%. The CDR3 spans 12 residues. V was pared by 3 bases and J by 5 bases, with 8 bases between. The germline CDR1 and CDR2 sequences are SGDLS and YYNGEE. This chain links TRBV9 with TRBJ2-5, with D unclear. Specimen: peripheral blood. This clonotype originated in a man of 80 years or more with COVID-19, enrolled during active disease. As DNA, the CDR3 is TGTGCCAGCAGCGCGTACGGGGAGACCCAGTACTTC. This gives the protein CASSAYGETQYF.